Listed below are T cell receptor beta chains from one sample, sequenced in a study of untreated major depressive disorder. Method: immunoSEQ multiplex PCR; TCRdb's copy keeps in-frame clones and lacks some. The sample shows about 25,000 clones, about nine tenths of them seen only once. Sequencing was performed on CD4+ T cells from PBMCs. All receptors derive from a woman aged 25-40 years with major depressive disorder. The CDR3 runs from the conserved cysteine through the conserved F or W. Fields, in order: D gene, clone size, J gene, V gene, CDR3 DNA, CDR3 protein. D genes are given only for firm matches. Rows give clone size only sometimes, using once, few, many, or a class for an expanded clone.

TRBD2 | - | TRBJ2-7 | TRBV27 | TGTGCCAGCAGTTTATCCGCGGGACTATATCCTACGGCGCAGTACTTC | CASSLSAGLYPTAQYF
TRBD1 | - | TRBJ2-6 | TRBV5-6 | TGTGCCAGCACCCGGACAGGGTTTATCTCTGGGGCCAACGTCCTGACTTTC | CASTRTGFISGANVLTF
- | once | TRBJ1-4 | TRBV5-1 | TGCGCCAGCAGTACAGGCGTTAATAATGAAAAACTGTTTTTT | CASSTGVNNEKLFF
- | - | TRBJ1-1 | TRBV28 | TGTGCCAGCAGTTCAGGCCCGAATGGGGCTGAAGCTTTCTTT | CASSSGPNGAEAFF
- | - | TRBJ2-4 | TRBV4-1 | TGCGCCAGCAGCCAAGATACGGCCAGCGTCCGCAAAAACATTCAGTACTTC | CASSQDTASVRKNIQYF
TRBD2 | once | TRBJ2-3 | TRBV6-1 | TGTGCCAGCAGGGTAGCGGGGGCAAGCACAGATACGCAGTATTTT | CASRVAGASTDTQYF
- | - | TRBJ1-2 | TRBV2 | TGTGCCAGCAGTGAAACGGGACTAATGTTCTATGGCTACACCTTC | CASSETGLMFYGYTF
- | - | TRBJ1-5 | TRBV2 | TGTGCCAGCAGTGACCAGGGTGTTAGGCGACCCCAGCATTTT | CASSDQGVRRPQHF
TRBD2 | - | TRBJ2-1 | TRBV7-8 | TGTGCCAGCAGTTTGCCGACTAGCGGGCCATCCTACAATGAGCAGTTCTTC | CASSLPTSGPSYNEQFF
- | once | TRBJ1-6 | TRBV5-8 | TGTGCCAGCAGCTGGCTTGCGGTCTTTTCTGTCTCCTATAATTCACCCCTCCACTTT | CASSWLAVFSVSYNSPLHF
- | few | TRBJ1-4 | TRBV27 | TGTGCCAGCAGTTTCAGGGGATTGGATGAAAAACTGTTTTTT | CASSFRGLDEKLFF
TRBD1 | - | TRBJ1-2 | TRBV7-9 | TGTGCCAGCAGCCTAGCGGGACAGGGAGCCCATGGCTACACCTTC | CASSLAGQGAHGYTF
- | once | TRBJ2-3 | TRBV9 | TGTGCCAGCAGCCGTGGACGAGCCTCAGATACGCAGTATTTT | CASSRGRASDTQYF
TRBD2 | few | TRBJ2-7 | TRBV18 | TGTGCCAGCTCCCCAGGAGGCGGGACTAGCGGGAGACGCACCTACGAGCAGTACTTC | CASSPGGGTSGRRTYEQYF
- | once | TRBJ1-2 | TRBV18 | TGTGCCAGCTCACCAGGGGAGGGCTATGGCTACACCTTC | CASSPGEGYGYTF
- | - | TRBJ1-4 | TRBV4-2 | TGTGCCAGCAGCCAAGGGGAAATAGCGAAAAAACTGTTTTTT | CASSQGEIAKKLFF